The next 13 T cell receptor beta chains were all read from a single sample in a study of shared clonotypes between healthy human individuals. Only in-frame clones appear in the TCRdb table, and some are missing; sequencing was by immunoSEQ multiplex PCR. Of about 1 million clones in the sample, about 80% were seen once. Sequencing input: memory CD4+ T cells sorted from blood. The sample's subset: CD45RA-negative fraction. The source is a man in his late teens or twenties in good health.

The rearrangement uses TRBV6-5 and TRBJ2-5; the D is unclear. The V gene lost 2 bases and the J gene lost 2 bases, with 9 bases spanning the gap. Germline V CDR1 and CDR2: MNHEY, SVGAGI. This CDR3 region has 14 residues. The CDR3 DNA reads as TGTGCCAGCAGTTACCACCCCGGGCAAGAGACCCAGTACTTC. This encodes CASSYHPGQETQYF.

For this clone: Other DNA sequences in this sample translate to the same CDR3. The genes are TRBV7-2 and TRBJ1-5; no definite D call. This CDR3 has 13 residues. Germline loops: CDR1 SGHTA, CDR2 FQGNSA. With 1 base removed from V and 7 bases from J, the gap between germline ends came to 8 bases. CDR3 sequence (DNA): TGTGCCAGCAGCTTAGTTGAGGGCCAGCCCCAGCATTTT. Translating it yields CASSLVEGQPQHF.

The chain employs TRBV5-1 and TRBJ1-1; weak D call: TRBD1 (6 bases). The length of the CDR3 is 13 residues. Germline CDR1 reads SGHRS; CDR2 reads YFSETQ. V was pared by 0 bases and J by 8 bases, with 11 bases between. The CDR3 loop is CASSLVTQGEAFF. CDR3 in DNA: TGCGCCAGCAGCTTGGTTACCCAGGGGGAAGCTTTCTTT.

This clone was observed a single time. This sequence joins TRBV5-1 and TRBJ2-1; maybe TRBD2 (6 bases). Germline CDR1 and CDR2: SGHRS and YFSETQ. CDR3 length: 15 amino acids. The V end lost 4 bases, the J end lost 8 bases, and 19 bases lay between the germline ends. The DNA for the CDR3 is TGCGCCAGCAGCCGCGGGACCCCACAAGGCCATGAGCAGTTCTTC. This translates into CASSRGTPQGHEQFF.

This clone showed up just once. The CDR3: CASSPGQGGQPQHF. For the CDR3, the DNA is TGTGCCAGCTCACCCGGGCAGGGGGGGCAGCCCCAGCATTTT. The chain carries TRBV18 and TRBJ1-5; TRBD1 agrees at 7 bases. The CDR3 is made up of 14 amino acids. Per the germline V gene, CDR1 is KGHSH and CDR2 is LQKENI. The V segment lost 3 bases and the J segment 7 bases; nucleotides outside the gene matches: 6. Complete variable domain (other parts from reference TRBV18 and TRBJ1-5): NAGVMQNPRHLVRRRGQEARLRCSPMKGHSHVYWYRQLPEEGLKFMVYLQKENIIDESGMPKERFSAEFPKEGPSILRIQQVVRGDSAAYFCASSPGQGGQPQHFGDGTRLSIL.

The chain carries TRBV7-2 and TRBJ2-3; 8 bases fit TRBD2. There are 15 residues in the CDR3. Germline CDR1 is SGHTA and CDR2 is FQGNSA. Trimming took 7 bases from V and 6 from J; bases not matched to a gene: 12. The CDR3 reads CASIPKAGGRDTQYF. In DNA, the CDR3 is TGTGCCAGCATCCCGAAGGCGGGAGGCCGTGATACGCAGTATTTT.

A remark on this clone: At the DNA level, this CDR3 is encoded by other sequences in the same sample as well. The rearrangement links TRBV7-2 to TRBJ2-3; 11 bases are a match to TRBD2. The CDR3 is 15 residues long. Germline CDR1 reads SGHTA; CDR2 reads FQGNSA. The V gene end was trimmed by 6 bases and the J gene end by 0 bases; junction bases not matched to a gene: 2. The CDR3, as DNA: TGTGCCAGCAGATGGACTAGCGGGAGCACAGATACGCAGTATTTT. Its translation: CASRWTSGSTDTQYF.

The rearrangement uses TRBV19 and TRBJ1-5; D is unresolved. The CDR3 has 14 residues. V was clipped by 4 bases and J by 0 bases, with 7 bases between them. Per the germline V gene, CDR1 is LNHDA and CDR2 is SQIVND (reference sequence). CDR3 amino acids: CASSTQSSNQPQHF. The DNA for the CDR3 is TGTGCCAGTAGTACTCAGTCTAGCAATCAGCCCCAGCATTTT.

The V call is TRBV2, the J call TRBJ1-4; D is possibly TRBD1 (5 bases). The V gene lost 0 bases and the J gene lost 11 bases, with 16 bases spanning the gap. Germline-derived CDR1 and CDR2 are SNHLY and FYNNEI. CDR3 length equals 15 residues. The CDR3, as DNA: TGTGCCAGCAGTGAAGCTGACAGTGGGGTGGCGAAACTGTTTTTT. Translation gives CASSEADSGVAKLFF.

The sample holds a few counts of this clone. The chain is built from TRBV6-1 and TRBJ2-1, with TRBD1 matching over 7 bases. The CDR3 has 13 amino acids. Per the germline V gene, CDR1 is MNHNS and CDR2 is SASEGT. The trim removed 6 bases at V and 6 bases at J, leaving 5 bases unmatched. The CDR3 is CASRDRSRNEQFF. The CDR3 DNA reads TGTGCCAGCAGGGACAGGTCGCGCAATGAGCAGTTCTTC.

The CDR3 DNA follows: TGTGCCAGCAGCCCCGGTATCGGACCCAACTATGGCTACACCTTC. Its protein product is CASSPGIGPNYGYTF. The chain combines TRBV6-4 with TRBJ1-2, with unresolved D. Germline CDR1 reads MRHNA; CDR2 reads SNTAGT. This CDR3 region has 15 residues. Trimming took off 6 bases at V and 2 bases at J, with 16 bases between the two ends.

About this clone: Other DNA sequences in the same sample also yield this CDR3. The chain uses TRBV18 and TRBJ2-3; no clear D. The V and J ends lost 6 bases and 0 bases respectively, with 10 bases between them. The CDR3 runs 14 residues. Germline CDR1 reads KGHSH; CDR2 reads LQKENI. The CDR3 spells CASSPIPSTDTQYF. The CDR3, as DNA: TGTGCCAGCTCCCCGATTCCTAGCACAGATACGCAGTATTTT. Combining the CDR3 with reference TRBV18 and TRBJ2-3 gives the whole variable domain NAGVMQNPRHLVRRRGQEARLRCSPMKGHSHVYWYRQLPEEGLKFMVYLQKENIIDESGMPKERFSAEFPKEGPSILRIQQVVRGDSAAYFCASSPIPSTDTQYFGPGTRLTVL.

The rearrangement uses TRBV5-6 and TRBJ2-6; D perhaps matches TRBD2 (5 bases). Between the trimmed V and J ends, which lost 4 bases and 0 bases, there was a span of 14 bases. Germline V gene data show CDR1 as SGHDT and CDR2 as YYEEEE. The CDR3 extends over 17 amino acids. The chain's CDR3 is CASSPDVGVSGANVLTF. The DNA for the CDR3 is TGTGCCAGCAGCCCCGACGTGGGAGTCTCTGGGGCCAACGTCCTGACTTTC.